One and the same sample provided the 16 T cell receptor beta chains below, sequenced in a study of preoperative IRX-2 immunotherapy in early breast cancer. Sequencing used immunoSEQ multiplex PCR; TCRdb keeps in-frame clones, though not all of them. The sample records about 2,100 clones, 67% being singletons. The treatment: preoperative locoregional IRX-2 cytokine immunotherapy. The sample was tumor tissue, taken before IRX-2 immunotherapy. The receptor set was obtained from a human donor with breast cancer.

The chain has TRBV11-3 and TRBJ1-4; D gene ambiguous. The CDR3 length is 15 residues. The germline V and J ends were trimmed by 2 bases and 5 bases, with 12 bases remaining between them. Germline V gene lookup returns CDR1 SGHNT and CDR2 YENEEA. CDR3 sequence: CASSLQWGLNEKLFF. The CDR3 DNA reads TGTGCCAGCAGCTTACAATGGGGATTAAATGAAAAACTGTTTTTT.

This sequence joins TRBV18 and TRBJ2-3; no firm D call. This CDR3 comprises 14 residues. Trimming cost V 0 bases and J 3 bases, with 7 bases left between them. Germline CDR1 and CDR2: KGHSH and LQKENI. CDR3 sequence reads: CASSPPALTDTQYF. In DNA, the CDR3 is TGTGCCAGCTCACCACCCGCCCTTACAGATACGCAGTATTTT.

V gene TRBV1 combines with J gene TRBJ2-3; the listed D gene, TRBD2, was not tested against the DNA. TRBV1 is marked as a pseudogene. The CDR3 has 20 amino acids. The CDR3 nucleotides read TGCGCCAGCAGCACACCGTCTCGGCTAGCAGCCCCACTCCTCACAGATACGCAGTATTTT. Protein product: CASSTPSRLAAPLLTDTQYF.

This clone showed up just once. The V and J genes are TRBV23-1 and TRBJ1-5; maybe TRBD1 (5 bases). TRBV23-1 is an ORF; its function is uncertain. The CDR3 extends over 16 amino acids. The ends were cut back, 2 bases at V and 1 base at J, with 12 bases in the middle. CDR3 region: CASSQGAGGSNQPQHF. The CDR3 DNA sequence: TGCGCCAGCAGTCAAGGGGCGGGCGGGAGCAATCAGCCCCAGCATTTT.

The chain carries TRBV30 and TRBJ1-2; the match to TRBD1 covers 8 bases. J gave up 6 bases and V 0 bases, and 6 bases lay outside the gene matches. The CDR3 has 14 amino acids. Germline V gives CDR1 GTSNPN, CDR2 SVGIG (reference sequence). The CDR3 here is CAWSVRTGTNGYTF. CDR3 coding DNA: TGTGCCTGGAGTGTCCGGACAGGGACGAATGGCTACACCTTC.

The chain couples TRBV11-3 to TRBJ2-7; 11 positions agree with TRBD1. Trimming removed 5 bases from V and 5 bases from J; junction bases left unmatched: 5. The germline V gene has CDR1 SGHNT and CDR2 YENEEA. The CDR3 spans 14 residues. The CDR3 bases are TGTGCCAGCAGCCCGGACAGGGGGCGCGACGAGCAGTACTTC. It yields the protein CASSPDRGRDEQYF.

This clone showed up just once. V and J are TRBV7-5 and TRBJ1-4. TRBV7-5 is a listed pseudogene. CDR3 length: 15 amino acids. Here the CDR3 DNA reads TGTGCCAGCAGCCCGAGGGTGGGGGTGCAAGAAAAACTGTTTTTT. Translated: CASSPRVGVQEKLFF.

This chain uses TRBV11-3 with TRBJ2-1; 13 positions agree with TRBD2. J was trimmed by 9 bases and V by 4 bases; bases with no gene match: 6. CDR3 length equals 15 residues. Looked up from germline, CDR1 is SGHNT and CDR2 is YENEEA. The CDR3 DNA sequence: TGTGCCAGCAGCTCCCCGGGACTAGCGGGGTTTGAGCAGTTCTTC. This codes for CASSSPGLAGFEQFF.

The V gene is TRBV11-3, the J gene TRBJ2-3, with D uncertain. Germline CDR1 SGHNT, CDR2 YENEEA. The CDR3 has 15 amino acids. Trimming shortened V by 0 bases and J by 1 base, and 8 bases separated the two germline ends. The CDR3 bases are TGTGCCAGCAGCTTAGAAGGCTACGGCACAGATACGCAGTATTTT. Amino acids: CASSLEGYGTDTQYF.

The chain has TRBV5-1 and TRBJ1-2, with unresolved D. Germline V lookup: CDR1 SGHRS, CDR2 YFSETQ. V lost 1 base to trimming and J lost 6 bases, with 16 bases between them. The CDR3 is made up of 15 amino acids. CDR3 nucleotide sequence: TGCGCCAGCAGCTTGCGAGGGTATTCGGGTGATGGCTACACCTTC. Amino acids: CASSLRGYSGDGYTF.

CDR3 residues: CASSYGQQNTEAFF. The CDR3 DNA reads TGTGCCAGCAGCTACGGACAGCAGAACACTGAAGCTTTCTTT. The chain couples TRBV11-3 to TRBJ1-1; D is perhaps TRBD1 (6 bases). Per germline, CDR1 SGHNT and CDR2 YENEEA. The CDR3 contains 14 residues. The V end was cut by 4 bases, the J end by 1 base, with 10 bases between.

The CDR3 sequence: CASSPRTGGTEAFF. The CDR3, as DNA: TGTGCCAGCAGCCCTCGGACAGGGGGCACTGAAGCTTTCTTT. The rearrangement uses TRBV11-3 and TRBJ1-1, with 10 positions matching TRBD1. Germline lookup yields CDR1 SGHNT and CDR2 YENEEA. The CDR3 runs 14 residues. Trimming cost V 5 bases and J 4 bases; bases outside gene matches: 4.

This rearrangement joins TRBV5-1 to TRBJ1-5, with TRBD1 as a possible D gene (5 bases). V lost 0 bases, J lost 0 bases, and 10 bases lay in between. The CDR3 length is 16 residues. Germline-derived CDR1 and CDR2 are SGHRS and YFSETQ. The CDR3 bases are TGCGCCAGCAGCTTGGCCCCGCAGGGTAGCAATCAGCCCCAGCATTTT. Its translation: CASSLAPQGSNQPQHF.

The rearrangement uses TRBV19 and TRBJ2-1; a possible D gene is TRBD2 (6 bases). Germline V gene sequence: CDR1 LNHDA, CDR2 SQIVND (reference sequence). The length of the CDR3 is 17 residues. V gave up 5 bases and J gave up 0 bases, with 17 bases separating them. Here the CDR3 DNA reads TGTGCCAGTAGTCCAAGGGACTGGGAAGGCTCCTACAATGAGCAGTTCTTC. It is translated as CASSPRDWEGSYNEQFF.

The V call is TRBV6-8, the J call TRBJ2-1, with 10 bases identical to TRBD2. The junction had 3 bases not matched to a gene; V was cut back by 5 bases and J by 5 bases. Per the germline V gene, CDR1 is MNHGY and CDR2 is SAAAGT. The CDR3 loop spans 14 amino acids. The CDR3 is CASSLLAGDNEQFF. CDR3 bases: TGTGCCAGCAGTCTGCTAGCGGGGGACAATGAGCAGTTCTTC.

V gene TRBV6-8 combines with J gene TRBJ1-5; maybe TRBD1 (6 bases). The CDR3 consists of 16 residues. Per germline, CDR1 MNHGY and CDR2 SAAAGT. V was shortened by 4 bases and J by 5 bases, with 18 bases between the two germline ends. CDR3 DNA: TGTGCCAGCAGTTCCACCCTATCGGGACAATATCAGCCCCAGCATTTT. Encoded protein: CASSSTLSGQYQPQHF.